Reported below is one TCR beta chain. Produced via immunoSEQ multiplex PCR; TCRdb's table is partial and in-frame only. The repertoire holds fewer than 250,000 clones, with approximately 85% as singletons. The CDR3 extends over 15 amino acids. The germline CDR1 and CDR2 sequences are MGHRA and YSYEKL. V was clipped by 4 bases and J by 7 bases; unmatched bases: 8. The entry originates in a study of blood T cell repertoires in COVID-19. The chain links TRBV4-1 to TRBJ2-3; 10 bases match TRBD2. Sequenced sample: peripheral blood. This TCR was recovered from an older woman with acute or convalescent COVID-19. The CDR3 DNA is TGCGCCAGCAGCCCTCAGCGGGGGGGCGGTCATACGCAGTATTTT. This codes for CASSPQRGGGHTQYF.